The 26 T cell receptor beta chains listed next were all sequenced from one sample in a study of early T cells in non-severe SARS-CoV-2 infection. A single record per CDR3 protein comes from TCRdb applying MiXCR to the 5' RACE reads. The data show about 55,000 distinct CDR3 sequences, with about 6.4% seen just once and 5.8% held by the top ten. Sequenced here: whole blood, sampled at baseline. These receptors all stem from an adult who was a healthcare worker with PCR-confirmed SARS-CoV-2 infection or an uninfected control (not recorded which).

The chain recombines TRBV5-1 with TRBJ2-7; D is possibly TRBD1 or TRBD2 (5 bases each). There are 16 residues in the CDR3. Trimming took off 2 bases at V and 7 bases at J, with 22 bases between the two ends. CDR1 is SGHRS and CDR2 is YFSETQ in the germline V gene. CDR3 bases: TGCGCCAGCAGCTTAGGGGCTTGGGGACGGCCTAATGAGCAGTACTTC. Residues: CASSLGAWGRPNEQYF.

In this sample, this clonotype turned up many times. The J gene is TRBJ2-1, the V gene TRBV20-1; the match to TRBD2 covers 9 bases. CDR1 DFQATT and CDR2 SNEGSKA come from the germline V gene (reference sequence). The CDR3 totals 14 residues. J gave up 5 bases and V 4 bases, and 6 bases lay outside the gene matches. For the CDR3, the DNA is TGCAGTGCTATAGTTAGCGGGGGCCACAATGAGCAGTTCTTC. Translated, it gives CSAIVSGGHNEQFF.

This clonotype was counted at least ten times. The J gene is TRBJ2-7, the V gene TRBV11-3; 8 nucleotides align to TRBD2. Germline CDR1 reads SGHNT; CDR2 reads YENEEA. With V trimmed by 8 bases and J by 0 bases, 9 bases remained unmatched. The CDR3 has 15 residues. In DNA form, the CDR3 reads TGTGCCAGCGCTATTGGCACTAGCGGCTCCTACGAGCAGTACTTC. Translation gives CASAIGTSGSYEQYF.

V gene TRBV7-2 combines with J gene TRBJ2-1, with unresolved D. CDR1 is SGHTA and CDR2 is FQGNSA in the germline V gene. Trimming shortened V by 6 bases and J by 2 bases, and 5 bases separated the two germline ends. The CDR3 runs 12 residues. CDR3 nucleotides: TGTGCCAGCAGTGCAGCCTACAATGAGCAGTTCTTC. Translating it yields CASSAAYNEQFF.

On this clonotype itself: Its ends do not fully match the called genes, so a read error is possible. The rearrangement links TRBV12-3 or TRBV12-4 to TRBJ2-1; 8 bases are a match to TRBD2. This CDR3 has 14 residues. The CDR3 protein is CASSFTSGYNDQFF. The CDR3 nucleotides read TGTGCCAGCAGTTTCACTAGCGGCTACAATGATCAGTTCTTC.

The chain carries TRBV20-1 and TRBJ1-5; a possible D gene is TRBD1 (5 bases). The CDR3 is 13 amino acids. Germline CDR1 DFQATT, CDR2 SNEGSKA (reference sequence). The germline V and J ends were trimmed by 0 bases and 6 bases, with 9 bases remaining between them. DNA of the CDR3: TGCAGTGCTAGAGACAGGGCTCGTCAGCCCCAGCATTTT. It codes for CSARDRARQPQHF.

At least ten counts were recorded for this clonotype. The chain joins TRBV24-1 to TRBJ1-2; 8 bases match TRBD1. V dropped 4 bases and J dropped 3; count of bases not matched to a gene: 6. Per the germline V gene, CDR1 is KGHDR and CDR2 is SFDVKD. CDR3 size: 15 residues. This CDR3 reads CATSDPGQGHYGYTF. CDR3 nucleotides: TGTGCCACCAGTGACCCCGGACAGGGACACTATGGCTACACCTTC.

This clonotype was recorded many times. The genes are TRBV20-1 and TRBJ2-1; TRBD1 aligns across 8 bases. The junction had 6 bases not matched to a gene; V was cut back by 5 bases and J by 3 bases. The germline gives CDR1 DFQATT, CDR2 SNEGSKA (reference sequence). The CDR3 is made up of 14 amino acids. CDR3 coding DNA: TGCAGTGCTCTCAAGACAGGGGTCTACAATGAGCAGTTCTTC. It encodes CSALKTGVYNEQFF.

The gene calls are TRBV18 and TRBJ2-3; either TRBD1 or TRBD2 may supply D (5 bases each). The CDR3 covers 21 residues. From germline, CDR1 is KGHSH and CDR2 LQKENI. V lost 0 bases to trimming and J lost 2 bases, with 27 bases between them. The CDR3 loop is CASSPPAPEFPGRLSTDTQYF. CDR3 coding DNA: TGTGCCAGCTCACCACCGGCACCTGAATTTCCGGGACGCCTGTCCACAGATACGCAGTATTTT.

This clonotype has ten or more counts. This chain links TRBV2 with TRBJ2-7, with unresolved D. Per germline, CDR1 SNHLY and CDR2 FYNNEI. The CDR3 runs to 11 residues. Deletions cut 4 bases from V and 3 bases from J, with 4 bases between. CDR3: CASSGGYEQYF. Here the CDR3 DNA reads TGTGCCAGCAGTGGTGGCTACGAGCAGTACTTC.

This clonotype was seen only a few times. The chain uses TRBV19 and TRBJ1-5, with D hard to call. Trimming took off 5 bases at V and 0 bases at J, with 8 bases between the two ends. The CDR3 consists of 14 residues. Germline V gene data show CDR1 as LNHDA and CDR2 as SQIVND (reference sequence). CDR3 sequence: CASSLLYSNQPQHF. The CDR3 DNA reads TGTGCCAGTAGTTTGCTATATAGCAATCAGCCCCAGCATTTT.

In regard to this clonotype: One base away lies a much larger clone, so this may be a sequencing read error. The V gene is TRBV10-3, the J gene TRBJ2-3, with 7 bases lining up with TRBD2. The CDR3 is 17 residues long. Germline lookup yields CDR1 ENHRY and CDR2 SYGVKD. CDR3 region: CAFSERGGGLATDTQYF. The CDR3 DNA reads TGTGCCTTCAGTGAACGGGGCGGGGGATTGGCCACAGATACGCAGTATTTT.

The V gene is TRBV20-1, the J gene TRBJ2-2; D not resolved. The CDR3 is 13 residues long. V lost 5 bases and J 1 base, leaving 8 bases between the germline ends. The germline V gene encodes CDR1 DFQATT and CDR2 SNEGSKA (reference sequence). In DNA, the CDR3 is TGCAGTGCTTCACGGATGAACACCGGGGAGCTGTTTTTT. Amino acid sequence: CSASRMNTGELFF.

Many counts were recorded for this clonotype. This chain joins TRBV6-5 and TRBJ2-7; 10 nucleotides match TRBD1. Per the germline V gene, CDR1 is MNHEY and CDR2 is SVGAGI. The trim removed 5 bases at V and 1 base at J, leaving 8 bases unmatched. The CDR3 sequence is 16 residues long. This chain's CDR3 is CASSHLAGQGSYEQYF. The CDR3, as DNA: TGTGCCAGCAGTCATTTAGCGGGACAGGGGTCCTACGAGCAGTACTTC.

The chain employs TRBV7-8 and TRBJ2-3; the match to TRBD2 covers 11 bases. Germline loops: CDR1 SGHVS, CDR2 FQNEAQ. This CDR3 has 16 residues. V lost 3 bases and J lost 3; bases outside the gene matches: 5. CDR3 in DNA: TGTGCCAGCAGCTTCCGGGCTAGCGGGGGGACAGATACGCAGTATTTT. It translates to CASSFRASGGTDTQYF. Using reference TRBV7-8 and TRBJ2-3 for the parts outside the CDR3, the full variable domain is GAGVSQSPRYKVAKRGQDVALRCDPISGHVSLFWYQQALGQGPEFLTYFQNEAQLDKSGLPSDRFFAERPEGSVSTLKIQRTQQEDSAVYLCASSFRASGGTDTQYFGPGTRLTVL.

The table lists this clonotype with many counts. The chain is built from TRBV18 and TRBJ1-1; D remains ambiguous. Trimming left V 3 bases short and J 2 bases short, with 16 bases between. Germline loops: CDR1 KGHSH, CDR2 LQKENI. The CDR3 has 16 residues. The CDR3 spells CASSPQTLLFNTEAFF. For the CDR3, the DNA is TGTGCCAGCTCACCCCAGACCCTACTCTTCAACACTGAAGCTTTCTTT.

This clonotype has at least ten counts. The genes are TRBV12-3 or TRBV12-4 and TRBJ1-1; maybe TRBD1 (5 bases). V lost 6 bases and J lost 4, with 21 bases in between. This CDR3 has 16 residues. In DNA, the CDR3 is TGTGCCAGCAGCCCCCAGCGCGGGACGGGGGGCACTGAAGCTTTCTTT. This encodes CASSPQRGTGGTEAFF.

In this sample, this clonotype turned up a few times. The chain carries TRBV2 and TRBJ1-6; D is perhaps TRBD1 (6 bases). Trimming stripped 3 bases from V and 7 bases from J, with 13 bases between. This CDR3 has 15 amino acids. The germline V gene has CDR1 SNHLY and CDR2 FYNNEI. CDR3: CASSDRGYGNSPLHF. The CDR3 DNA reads TGTGCCAGCAGTGACAGGGGCTACGGGAATTCACCCCTCCACTTT.

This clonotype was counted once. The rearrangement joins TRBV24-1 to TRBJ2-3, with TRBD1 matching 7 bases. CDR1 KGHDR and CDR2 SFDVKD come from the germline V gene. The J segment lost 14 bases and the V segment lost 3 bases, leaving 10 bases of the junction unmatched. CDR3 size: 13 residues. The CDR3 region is CATSDPRQGLGYF. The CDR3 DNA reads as TGTGCCACCAGTGATCCCAGACAGGGTCTCGGGTATTTT.

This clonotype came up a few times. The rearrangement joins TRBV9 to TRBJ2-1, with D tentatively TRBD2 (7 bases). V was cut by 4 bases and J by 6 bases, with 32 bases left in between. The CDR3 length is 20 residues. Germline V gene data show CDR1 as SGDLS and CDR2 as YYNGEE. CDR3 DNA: TGTGCCAGCAGCCCCCGGTGGGGGCAGGGAGGGTGGTTGGCGCTCAATGAGCAGTTCTTC. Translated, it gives CASSPRWGQGGWLALNEQFF.

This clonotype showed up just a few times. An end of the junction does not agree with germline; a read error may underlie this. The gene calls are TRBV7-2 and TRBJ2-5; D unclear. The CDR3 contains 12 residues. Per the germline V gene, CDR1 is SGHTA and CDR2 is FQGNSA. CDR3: CASSFSGPPVAF. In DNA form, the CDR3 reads TGTGCCAGCAGTTTTTCCGGTCCACCCGTGGCGTTC. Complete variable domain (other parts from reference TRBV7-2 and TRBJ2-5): GAGVSQSPSNKVTEKGKDVELRCDPISGHTALYWYRQSLGQGLEFLIYFQGNSAPDKSGLPSDRFSAERTGGSVSTLTIQRTQQEDSAVYLCASSFSGPPVAFGPGTRLLVL.

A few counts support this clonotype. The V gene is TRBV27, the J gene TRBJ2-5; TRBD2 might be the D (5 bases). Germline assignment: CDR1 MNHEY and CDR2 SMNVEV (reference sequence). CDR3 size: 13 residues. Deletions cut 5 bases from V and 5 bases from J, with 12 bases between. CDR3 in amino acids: CASSPPGLETQYF. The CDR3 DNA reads TGTGCCAGCAGTCCCCCGGGGTTGGAGACCCAGTACTTC.

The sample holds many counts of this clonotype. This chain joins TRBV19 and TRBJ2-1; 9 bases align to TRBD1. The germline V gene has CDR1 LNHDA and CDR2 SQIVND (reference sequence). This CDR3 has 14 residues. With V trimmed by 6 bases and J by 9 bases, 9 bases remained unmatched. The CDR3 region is CASSTGTGLGEQFF. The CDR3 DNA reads TGTGCCAGTAGCACCGGGACAGGGCTCGGTGAGCAGTTCTTC. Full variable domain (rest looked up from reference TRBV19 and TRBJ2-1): DGGITQSPKYLFRKEGQNVTLSCEQNLNHDAMYWYRQDPGQGLRLIYYSQIVNDFQKGDIAEGYSVSREKKESFPLTVTSAQKNPTAFYLCASSTGTGLGEQFFGPGTRLTVL.

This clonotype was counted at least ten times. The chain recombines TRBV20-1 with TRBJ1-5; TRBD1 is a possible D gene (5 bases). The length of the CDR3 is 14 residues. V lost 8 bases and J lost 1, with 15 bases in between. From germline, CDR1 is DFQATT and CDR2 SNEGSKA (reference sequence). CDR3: CSTLNRLSNQPQHF. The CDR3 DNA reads TGCAGTACATTAAACAGGTTAAGCAATCAGCCCCAGCATTTT.

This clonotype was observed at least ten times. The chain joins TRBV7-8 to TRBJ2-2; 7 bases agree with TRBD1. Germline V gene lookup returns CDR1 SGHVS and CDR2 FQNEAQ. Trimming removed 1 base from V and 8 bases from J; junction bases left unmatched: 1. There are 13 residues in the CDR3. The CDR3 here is CASSLGGQGELFF. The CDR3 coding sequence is TGTGCCAGCAGCTTAGGGGGACAGGGGGAGCTGTTTTTT.

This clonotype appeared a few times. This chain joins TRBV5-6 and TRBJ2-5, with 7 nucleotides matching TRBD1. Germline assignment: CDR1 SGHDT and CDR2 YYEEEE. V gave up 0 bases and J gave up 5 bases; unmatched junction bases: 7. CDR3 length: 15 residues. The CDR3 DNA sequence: TGTGCCAGCAGCTTGGGTAGGGGGCGCGGGGAGACCCAGTACTTC. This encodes CASSLGRGRGETQYF.